The 20 T cell receptor beta chains presented below share a single source sample, sequenced in a study of OX40 agonist ivuxolimab in advanced cancers. Measured with immunoSEQ multiplex PCR; TCRdb has only the in-frame clones, and not every one. The table lists roughly 56,000 clones, roughly nine tenths of them singletons, with around 0.8% in the top ten. The sample in question was CD4+ or CD8+ T cells sorted from blood, obtained in a trial of the OX40 agonist ivuxolimab. The receptors were gathered from an adult with an advanced solid tumor such as melanoma, head and neck, liver or kidney cancer.

This rearrangement joins TRBV5-1 to TRBJ2-3; D tentatively reads TRBD1 or TRBD2 (5 bases each). V dropped 0 bases and J dropped 6 bases, with 14 bases sitting between them. There are 15 residues in the CDR3. Per the germline V gene, CDR1 is SGHRS and CDR2 is YFSETQ. In nucleotides, the CDR3 is TGCGCCAGCAGCTTGGTGCCTTCAGGGACGGATACGCAGTATTTT. Translating gives CASSLVPSGTDTQYF.

V gene TRBV6-1 combines with J gene TRBJ2-1; TRBD1 matches at 8 bases. Per the germline V gene, CDR1 is MNHNS and CDR2 is SASEGT. The V and J ends lost 3 bases and 0 bases, in that order; junction bases with no gene match: 4. The CDR3 has 16 residues. In DNA, the CDR3 is TGTGCCAGCAGTGACCCAGGGGGCCCCTCCTACAATGAGCAGTTCTTC. Translated, it gives CASSDPGGPSYNEQFF.

The V gene is TRBV10-2, the J gene TRBJ2-3; 9 bases match TRBD2. CDR1 WSHSY and CDR2 SAAADI come from the germline V gene. The CDR3 spans 15 residues. Trimming at V came to 5 bases and at J to 2 bases, leaving 5 bases not matched to a gene. CDR3 residues: CASSRASGDTDTQYF. The CDR3 bases are TGCGCCAGCAGTAGGGCTAGCGGGGACACAGATACGCAGTATTTT.

This chain connects TRBV27 to TRBJ2-7, with a weak D call TRBD2 (6 bases). The V gene lost 4 bases and the J gene lost 1 base, with 14 bases spanning the gap. In germline, CDR1 is MNHEY, CDR2 SMNVEV (reference sequence). The CDR3 totals 15 residues. CDR3 protein: CASSSRRDGSYEQYF. In DNA form, the CDR3 reads TGTGCCAGCAGTTCTCGGCGGGACGGGTCCTACGAGCAGTACTTC.

The chain carries TRBV7-8 and TRBJ2-3; D may be TRBD1 (6 bases). CDR1 and CDR2 (germline): SGHVS, FQNEAQ. The CDR3 is 16 residues long. Trimming left V 5 bases short and J 7 bases short, with 22 bases between. The CDR3 loop reads CASSPTGGGLVNTQYF. The CDR3 region has the DNA TGTGCCAGCAGCCCGACTGGGGGCGGGTTAGTGAATACGCAGTATTTT.

The chain uses TRBV30 and TRBJ1-1; 8 nucleotides line up with TRBD1. Germline loops: CDR1 GTSNPN, CDR2 SVGIG (reference sequence). V shed 6 bases and J 4 bases; nucleotides not matched to a gene: 7. The CDR3 is made up of 13 amino acids. Here the CDR3 DNA reads TGTGCCTGCCGAACAGGGGGGGGCACTGAAGCTTTCTTT. Its protein is CACRTGGGTEAFF.

The rearrangement links TRBV13 to TRBJ1-6; tentative D call: TRBD1 (5 bases). This CDR3 spans 16 amino acids. V lost 0 bases to trimming and J lost 7 bases, with 13 bases between them. Germline CDR1 and CDR2: PRHDT and FYEKMQ (reference sequence). In nucleotides, the CDR3 is TGTGCCAGCAGCTTAGGGCAGGGCAAAGGGAATTCACCCCTCCACTTT. Translating gives CASSLGQGKGNSPLHF.

The J gene is TRBJ2-2, the V gene TRBV6-5; D ambiguous. Germline lookup yields CDR1 MNHEY and CDR2 SVGAGI. Trimming pared 5 bases from V and 4 bases from J, leaving 5 bases between. This CDR3 has 12 amino acids. As DNA, the CDR3 is TGTGCCAGCAGTCCCACCACCGGGGAGCTGTTTTTT. Its protein is CASSPTTGELFF.

The rearrangement uses TRBV19 and TRBJ1-5; tentatively, D is TRBD1 (6 bases). The germline V gene has CDR1 LNHDA and CDR2 SQIVND (reference sequence). The CDR3 contains 15 residues. With 4 bases removed from V and 6 bases from J, the gap between germline ends came to 16 bases. The CDR3 coding sequence is TGTGCCAGTAGTAGTGGCGGGGGCTGGGGTCAGCCCCAGCATTTT. Translated: CASSSGGGWGQPQHF.

The rearrangement uses TRBV30 and TRBJ2-2; 7 bases map to TRBD1. The CDR3 loop spans 13 amino acids. The V gene end was trimmed by 6 bases and the J gene end by 2 bases; junction bases not matched to a gene: 3. Germline V lookup: CDR1 GTSNPN, CDR2 SVGIG (reference sequence). The CDR3 here is CACRDRNTGELFF. In DNA form, the CDR3 reads TGTGCCTGCCGGGACAGAAACACCGGGGAGCTGTTTTTT.

The rearrangement uses TRBV30 and TRBJ1-2, with 9 bases aligning to TRBD1. Losses at the gene ends were 5 bases for V and 7 bases for J; bases not matched to a gene: 8. The CDR3 has 13 residues. CDR1 and CDR2 from the germline V gene are GTSNPN and SVGIG (reference sequence). DNA for the CDR3: TGTGCCTGGGGGAGAGGACAGGGGCCTGGCTACACCTTC. Encoded protein: CAWGRGQGPGYTF.

V and J are TRBV5-4 and TRBJ2-2, with 8 bases aligning to TRBD1. The germline CDR1 and CDR2 sequences are SGHNT and YYREEE (reference sequence). The CDR3 extends over 15 amino acids. The J segment lost 0 bases and the V segment lost 5 bases, leaving 3 bases of the junction unmatched. CDR3 DNA: TGTGCCAGCAGTTTACAGGGGGCGAACACCGGGGAGCTGTTTTTT. Translated: CASSLQGANTGELFF.

The chain employs TRBV11-3 and TRBJ1-1; D call uncertain. V lost 5 bases, J lost 1 base, and 8 bases lay in between. Germline V gene data show CDR1 as SGHNT and CDR2 as YENEEA. The CDR3 runs 13 residues. In DNA form, the CDR3 reads TGTGCCAGCAGCGGATTTTCGAACACTGAAGCTTTCTTT. This translates into CASSGFSNTEAFF.

This sequence joins TRBV5-1 and TRBJ2-6, with 7 nucleotides matching TRBD1. The CDR3 consists of 21 residues. V shed 0 bases, J shed 0 bases, and the junction held 15 bases outside the gene matches. Germline CDR1 SGHRS, CDR2 YFSETQ. The CDR3 nucleotides read TGCGCCAGCAGCTTGGGGGGTTTCGACAGGGAAGGATTCTCTGGGGCCAACGTCCTGACTTTC. Translation gives CASSLGGFDREGFSGANVLTF.

The V gene is TRBV28, the J gene TRBJ2-1; 12 nucleotides line up with TRBD1. The CDR3 has 15 amino acids. Losses at the gene ends were 2 bases for V and 7 bases for J; bases not matched to a gene: 3. From germline, CDR1 is MDHEN and CDR2 SYDVKM. The CDR3 sequence: CASSLGTGGQNEQFF. Written as DNA, the CDR3 is TGTGCCAGCAGTTTAGGGACAGGGGGCCAGAATGAGCAGTTCTTC.

The chain links TRBV7-9 to TRBJ1-1; 7 bases line up with TRBD1. With V trimmed by 4 bases and J by 0 bases, 5 bases remained unmatched. Germline assignment: CDR1 SEHNR and CDR2 FQNEAQ (reference sequence). The CDR3 totals 15 residues. CDR3 DNA: TGTGCCAGCAGCTCTGGGACAGACATGAACACTGAAGCTTTCTTT. It codes for CASSSGTDMNTEAFF.

V gene TRBV7-8 combines with J gene TRBJ1-1; 8 bases line up with TRBD1. Germline values: CDR1 SGHVS, CDR2 FQNEAQ. The CDR3 totals 16 residues. V lost 1 base and J lost 5; bases outside the gene matches: 9. The CDR3 region is CASSLEGRGLGTEAFF. The CDR3 DNA is TGTGCCAGCAGCTTAGAGGGCAGGGGGCTAGGTACTGAAGCTTTCTTT.

V usage is TRBV7-8 and J usage is TRBJ1-5; 7 bases match TRBD1. Germline assignment: CDR1 SGHVS and CDR2 FQNEAQ. CDR3 length: 16 residues. V dropped 1 base and J dropped 6; count of bases not matched to a gene: 9. Here the CDR3 reads CASSLGTGKVGQPQHF. In nucleotides, the CDR3 is TGTGCCAGCAGCTTAGGGACAGGAAAGGTGGGTCAGCCCCAGCATTTT.

J is TRBJ1-5 and V is TRBV30, with D tentatively TRBD1 (6 bases). Between the trimmed V and J ends, which lost 3 bases and 6 bases, there was a span of 24 bases. This CDR3 spans 17 amino acids. Germline CDR1 reads GTSNPN; CDR2 reads SVGIG (reference sequence). The CDR3 DNA follows: TGTGCCTGGAGCCAAAAGACCGGGACAAGGGGGGGTCAGCCCCAGCATTTT. Protein product: CAWSQKTGTRGGQPQHF.

The V gene is TRBV1, the J gene TRBJ2-7; the table's D call of TRBD2 was not tested on the DNA. TRBV1 has pseudogene status. The CDR3 has 13 amino acids. DNA of the CDR3: TGCACCAGCAGCCCCTCGACTAGGTACGAGCAGTACTTC. Its protein product is CTSSPSTRYEQYF.